Listed below are T cell receptor beta chains from one sample, sequenced in a study of T cells in Graves' hyperthyroidism and ophthalmopathy. From the multiplex PCR reads, TCRdb called clonotypes with MiXCR, one entry per CDR3 protein. The repertoire includes 550,000 to 600,000 distinct CDR3 sequences, about half of them detected once, and around 20% sits in the top ten. The specimen sequenced was peripheral blood or thyroid tissue (not recorded which). The receptors derive from an adult woman with Graves' disease, either hyperthyroidism or ophthalmopathy (not recorded which). The CDR3 runs from the conserved cysteine through the conserved F or W. Each record gives: V gene, J gene, D gene, clone size, CDR3 DNA, CDR3 protein. D genes are given only for firm matches. Size is stated for part of the rows, as once, few or many counts, or as a class when the clone is expanded.

>TRBV6-2/TRBV6-3|TRBJ1-5|-|many
TGTGCCAGCAGTTACTTCAGGGGACAGCCCCAGCATTTT
CASSYFRGQPQHF
>TRBV9|TRBJ2-7|TRBD1|once
TGTGCCAGCAGCCAAGGGACAGGGGTTTTCTACGAGCAGTACTTC
CASSQGTGVFYEQYF
>TRBV4-2|TRBJ1-1|-|few
TGTGCCAGCAGCCCCCAGGCGAACACTGAAGCTTTCTTT
CASSPQANTEAFF
>TRBV20-1|TRBJ1-5|-|-
TGCAGTGCTTCCAGCGGGGTCAGCAATCAGCCCCAGCATTTT
CSASSGVSNQPQHF
>TRBV7-2|TRBJ1-2|-|-
TGTGCCAGCAGCTTATCTCCTTATGACGATGGCTACACCTTC
CASSLSPYDDGYTF
>TRBV29-1|TRBJ1-1|-|-
TGCAGCGTTGATGACTACACTGAAGCTTTCTTT
CSVDDYTEAFF
>TRBV2|TRBJ2-1|-|few
TGTGCCAGCAACCCTAGGAATGAGCAGTTCTTC
CASNPRNEQFF
>TRBV7-2|TRBJ1-5|-|-
TGTGCCAGCAGCGTTCTTGGGGCCTCCCTCAATCAGCCCCAGCATTTT
CASSVLGASLNQPQHF
>TRBV20-1|TRBJ1-5|-|many
TGCAGTGCTGGAGTCTTGGACACCTTCAATCAGCCCCAGCATTTT
CSAGVLDTFNQPQHF
>TRBV7-9|TRBJ1-2|-|-
TGTGCCAGCAGCTTAGCGGGGAGGGGCTACACCTTC
CASSLAGRGYTF
>TRBV5-1|TRBJ1-4|-|many
TGCGCCAGCAGCTTCGCAACTAATGAAAAACTGTTTTTT
CASSFATNEKLFF
>TRBV6-1|TRBJ1-1|-|-
TGTGCCAGCAGTATCGGGGGGCGCAACGCTGAAGCTTTCTTT
CASSIGGRNAEAFF
>TRBV29-1|TRBJ2-6|-|many
TGCAGCGTTGAAGCTGGGGTCAGCTCTGGGGCCAACGTCCTGACTTTC
CSVEAGVSSGANVLTF
>TRBV7-9|TRBJ1-2|-|-
TGTGCCAGCAGCACACGCTTACAGGTCGCGAGGTATGGCTACACCTTC
CASSTRLQVARYGYTF
>TRBV25-1|TRBJ1-4|-|-
TGTGCCAGCTTGGGTAGGACTGGTGAAAAACTGTTTTTT
CASLGRTGEKLFF
>TRBV28|TRBJ2-5|-|few
TGTGCCAGCAGTTTCCTTGCAAGGGAGGAACTCGATGGGGAGACCCAGTACTTC
CASSFLAREELDGETQYF
>TRBV7-9|TRBJ1-1|-|many
TGTGCCAGCAGCTTAGCGGCAGGACCGAACACTGAAGCTTTCTTT
CASSLAAGPNTEAFF
>TRBV11-2|TRBJ2-5|TRBD2|-
TGTGCCAGCAGCTTAGTAACTAGCGGCCAAGAGACCCAGTACTTC
CASSLVTSGQETQYF
>TRBV9|TRBJ2-7|TRBD1|-
TGTGCCAGCAGCCAGGAGCTGGGACAGTATCAGTACTTC
CASSQELGQYQYF
>TRBV10-3|TRBJ2-5|-|many
TGTGCCATCAGTGAACCAGAAATCGGCGCCGGAGCCCAGTACTTC
CAISEPEIGAGAQYF
>TRBV29-1|TRBJ1-2|-|-
TGCAGCCTGAGTAATACCTATGGCTACACCTTC
CSLSNTYGYTF
>TRBV29-1|TRBJ1-5|-|-
TGCAGCGTTGGTTTCGGTGGCAATCAGCCCCAGCATTTT
CSVGFGGNQPQHF
>TRBV2|TRBJ1-1|-|-
TGTGCCAGCGGATTAGGGGAGAGCTCTGAAGCTTTCTTT
CASGLGESSEAFF
>TRBV7-2|TRBJ2-7|-|once
TGTGCCACCAGACCCAATCGGGGCGAGCAGTACTTC
CATRPNRGEQYF
>TRBV10-1|TRBJ1-1|TRBD1|many
TGCGCCAGCAGCGAAGGACAGGGGGCCTCGAAGGAAGCTTTCTTT
CASSEGQGASKEAFF
>TRBV10-3|TRBJ2-5|TRBD2|few
TGTGCCATCAGTGAGACCGGACTAGCTGAGACCCAGTACTTC
CAISETGLAETQYF
>TRBV7-3|TRBJ2-5|TRBD2|-
TGTGCCAGCAGCCAAGAGGCTAGCGGGAGGATGGAGACCCAGTACTTC
CASSQEASGRMETQYF
>TRBV7-9|TRBJ1-6|-|many
TGTGCCAGCAGCCCCCCGTTTCATTCACCCCTCCACTTT
CASSPPFHSPLHF
>TRBV6-1|TRBJ2-3|-|many
TGTGCCAGCAGCAACGGGGAGGGACAAACAGATACGCAGTATTTT
CASSNGEGQTDTQYF
>TRBV20-1|TRBJ1-5|-|-
TGCAGTGCCGTAGGACAGCCCCAGCATTTT
CSAVGQPQHF
>TRBV7-6|TRBJ2-7|-|-
TGTGCCAGCAGAGCTAACAGAGACATCACCTACGAGCAGTACTTC
CASRANRDITYEQYF
>TRBV19|TRBJ2-2|-|many
TGTGCCAGTAGTACCGTACGGCTAATCGGGCACGGGGAGCTGTTTTTT
CASSTVRLIGHGELFF
>TRBV7-6|TRBJ2-7|TRBD2|-
TGTGCCAGCAGCTTAGGGACTCGGGGGGATACCGAGCAGTACTTC
CASSLGTRGDTEQYF
>TRBV2|TRBJ1-2|TRBD1|-
TGTGCCAGCAGAGCAACTGGGGACAGCTATGGCTACACCTTC
CASRATGDSYGYTF
>TRBV10-3|TRBJ2-5|TRBD2|-
TGTGCCATCAGTGCTAGGTTACTAGCGGGAGGAGGGAGGGAGACCCAGTACTTC
CAISARLLAGGGRETQYF
>TRBV6-6|TRBJ2-5|TRBD2|many
TGTGCCAGCAGTTACCGGGGACTAGCGGCAGGAACCCAGTACTTC
CASSYRGLAAGTQYF
>TRBV3-1|TRBJ1-5|-|many
TGTGCCAGCAGCCAAGACGCCTTAGGACAGCCCCAGCATTTT
CASSQDALGQPQHF
>TRBV12-3/TRBV12-4|TRBJ1-5|TRBD1|many
TGTGCCAGCAGTATGACAGGGGGCTTGGATCAGCCCCAGCATTTT
CASSMTGGLDQPQHF
>TRBV19|TRBJ2-7|-|many
TGTGCCAGTAGAACCGCCCAGGGGGGCGAGCAGTACTTC
CASRTAQGGEQYF
>TRBV7-9|TRBJ2-5|TRBD2|-
TGTGCCAGCAGCTTCGGGTCGGGAGGGAAAGAGACCCAGTACTTC
CASSFGSGGKETQYF
>TRBV7-9|TRBJ2-1|-|-
TGTGCCAGCAGCTTAGTGGAGGGAGGGGGGCTGTTCTTC
CASSLVEGGGLFF
>TRBV7-9|TRBJ1-2|-|many
TGTGCCAGCAGCTTCGTTGGTTCCAACTATGGCTACACCTTC
CASSFVGSNYGYTF
>TRBV7-9|TRBJ2-5|-|-
TGTGCCAGCAGCCGTGGGGGGTTCCGAGAGACCCAGTACTTC
CASSRGGFRETQYF
>TRBV15|TRBJ2-5|-|-
TGTGCCACCAGCATCGTAAGGGGGGGAGAGACCCAGTACTTC
CATSIVRGGETQYF
>TRBV10-3|TRBJ2-6|-|-
TGTGCCATCAGCGGACATACTGGGGCCAACGTCCTGACTTTC
CAISGHTGANVLTF
>TRBV2|TRBJ1-4|-|many
TGTGCCAGTGATGGTTTGGCCTCTAATGAAAAACTGTTTTTT
CASDGLASNEKLFF
>TRBV2|TRBJ1-1|-|-
TGTGCCAGCACGGGGGCAGGGCGGACTTTCTTT
CASTGAGRTFF
>TRBV9|TRBJ1-1|-|-
TGTGCCAGCAGCCCCCTGCCCTCGGGATTCACTGAAGCTTTCTTT
CASSPLPSGFTEAFF
>TRBV19|TRBJ1-2|-|-
TGTGCCAGTAGCACCCCCGGGGCTAACTATGGCTACACCTTC
CASSTPGANYGYTF
>TRBV20-1|TRBJ2-6|-|-
TGCAGTGCTCCGCGGGCAGCTGGGGCCAGCGTCCTGACTTTC
CSAPRAAGASVLTF
>TRBV6-5|TRBJ2-6|-|few
TGTGCCAGCAGTTATATTGGGGCCAACGTCCTGACTTTC
CASSYIGANVLTF
>TRBV7-9|TRBJ1-5|TRBD1|few
TGTGCCAGCAGCTCCGAACAGGGGTCAAATCAGCCCCAGCATTTT
CASSSEQGSNQPQHF
>TRBV20-1|TRBJ1-2|-|-
TGCAGTGCGCGGGCAGTGGATCATGGCTACACCTTC
CSARAVDHGYTF
>TRBV12-3/TRBV12-4|TRBJ1-4|-|-
TGTGCCATCAGTTCCAGGGGCAACGATGAAAAACTGTTTTTT
CAISSRGNDEKLFF
>TRBV5-1|TRBJ1-4|-|few
TGCGCCAGCAGCTTGGGGGGAACTAATGAAGAACTGTTTTTT
CASSLGGTNEELFF
>TRBV2|TRBJ2-1|TRBD1|-
TGTGCCAGCAGCCGAGACAGGGGTGACAATGAGCAGTTCTTC
CASSRDRGDNEQFF
>TRBV9|TRBJ2-3|TRBD2|-
TGTGCCAGCACCCTAGGACGCCGTAGCGGGAGTATCGATACGCAGTATTTT
CASTLGRRSGSIDTQYF